These 21 T cell receptor beta chains were all obtained from the same sample, sequenced in a study of blood T cell repertoires in COVID-19. Here immunoSEQ multiplex PCR was the method, and the copy in TCRdb shows in-frame clones only, minus some. The sample consists of some 530,000 clones, roughly nine tenths of them appearing once. Sample: PBMCs or T cells enriched from blood (not recorded which). These receptors were collected from a woman in her sixties who had recovered from COVID-19.

In its sample, this clone was seen once. The J gene is TRBJ1-2, the V gene TRBV6-1, with no clear D. The CDR3 sequence is 15 residues long. V lost 3 bases to trimming and J lost 7 bases, with 18 bases between them. Germline V gene lookup returns CDR1 MNHNS and CDR2 SASEGT. In DNA form, the CDR3 reads TGTGCCAGCAGTGACCTTATCAAAGGGAGAAGTGGCTACACCTTC. Translating it yields CASSDLIKGRSGYTF.

The chain uses TRBV21-1 and TRBJ2-2; TRBD2, as called in the table, went unchecked against the DNA. TRBV21-1 is a pseudogene segment. The CDR3 sequence is 13 residues long. For the CDR3, the DNA is TGTGCCAGCAGCAACCCCGGGAGCGGGGAGCTGTTTTTT. It is translated as CASSNPGSGELFF.

The chain couples TRBV2 to TRBJ1-1; D call uncertain. Trimming shortened V by 6 bases and J by 0 bases, and 11 bases separated the two germline ends. Germline lookup yields CDR1 SNHLY and CDR2 FYNNEI. This CDR3 contains 14 residues. As DNA, the CDR3 is TGTGCCAGCAGAGGCGGCTCCATGAACACTGAAGCTTTCTTT. Translation: CASRGGSMNTEAFF.

The chain carries TRBV5-8 and TRBJ1-1, with a weak D call TRBD1 (6 bases). Germline V gene sequence: CDR1 SGHTS, CDR2 YDEGEE. With 0 bases removed from V and 2 bases from J, the gap between germline ends came to 11 bases. This CDR3 is 15 amino acids long. This CDR3 reads CASSLVGGGNTEAFF. DNA of the CDR3: TGTGCCAGCAGCTTGGTCGGGGGGGGCAACACTGAAGCTTTCTTT. The full variable domain, with the rest looked up from reference TRBV5-8 and TRBJ1-1, is EAGVTQSPTHLIKTRGQQATLRCSPISGHTSVYWYQQALGLGLQFLLWYDEGEERNRGNFPPRFSGRQFPNYSSELNVNALELEDSALYLCASSLVGGGNTEAFFGQGTRLTVV.

In nucleotides, the CDR3 is TGTGCCAGCAGCTTAGGGGAGGGCGTCCCACTCAATCAGCCCCAGCATTTT. Translated, it gives CASSLGEGVPLNQPQHF. This chain joins TRBV7-9 and TRBJ1-5; D remains ambiguous. The V gene lost 1 base and the J gene lost 3 bases, with 16 bases spanning the gap. Per germline, CDR1 SEHNR and CDR2 FQNEAQ (reference sequence). The length of the CDR3 is 17 residues.

J is TRBJ1-4 and V is TRBV15, with D maybe TRBD1 (6 bases). The CDR3 has 14 amino acids. Germline V lookup: CDR1 LNHNV, CDR2 YYDKDF (reference sequence). Trimming removed 3 bases from V and 6 bases from J, with 11 bases in between. CDR3 sequence: CATSSVQGYEKLFF. DNA for the CDR3: TGTGCCACCAGCAGTGTGCAGGGGTATGAAAAACTGTTTTTT.

This sequence joins TRBV24-1 and TRBJ1-2, with 7 bases matching TRBD1. This CDR3 comprises 15 residues. The germline CDR1 and CDR2 sequences are KGHDR and SFDVKD. V gave up 5 bases and J gave up 2 bases; unmatched junction bases: 7. The CDR3: CATSGPGQYNYGYTF. In DNA, the CDR3 is TGTGCCACCAGTGGTCCGGGACAGTACAACTATGGCTACACCTTC.

The genes are TRBV2 and TRBJ1-4, with a possible D match to TRBD1 (6 bases). Trimming stripped 7 bases from V and 8 bases from J, with 23 bases between. The CDR3 runs 16 residues. In germline, CDR1 is SNHLY, CDR2 FYNNEI. The CDR3 loop is CASNPSSGAPREKLFF. In nucleotides, the CDR3 is TGTGCCAGCAACCCCTCCTCAGGGGCCCCAAGGGAAAAACTGTTTTTT.

A remark on this clone: The same CDR3 also results from other DNA sequences found in this sample. The rearrangement links TRBV2 to TRBJ1-5; 10 bases fit TRBD1. Germline V lookup: CDR1 SNHLY, CDR2 FYNNEI. CDR3 length: 15 residues. J lost 0 bases, V lost 6 bases, and 2 bases had no gene match. DNA for the CDR3: TGTGCCAGCAGCGACAGGGGGCGTAGCAATCAGCCCCAGCATTTT. It specifies CASSDRGRSNQPQHF. Full variable domain (rest looked up from reference TRBV2 and TRBJ1-5): EPEVTQTPSHQVTQMGQEVILRCVPISNHLYFYWYRQILGQKVEFLVSFYNNEISEKSEIFDDQFSVERPDGSNFTLKIRSTKLEDSAMYFCASSDRGRSNQPQHFGDGTRLSIL.

This chain's CDR3 is CASRPTDGNQPQHF. For the CDR3, the DNA is TGTGCCAGCAGGCCAACAGACGGCAATCAGCCCCAGCATTTT. The chain is built from TRBV5-5 and TRBJ1-5; D remains ambiguous. CDR1 SGHKS and CDR2 YYEKEE come from the germline V gene (reference sequence). This CDR3 is built from 14 residues. V lost 5 bases and J 2 bases, leaving 11 bases between the germline ends.

The genes are TRBV2 and TRBJ1-1; 7 bases line up with TRBD1. This CDR3 is built from 14 residues. The trim removed 8 bases at V and 4 bases at J, leaving 10 bases unmatched. CDR1 SNHLY and CDR2 FYNNEI come from the germline V gene. The CDR3 DNA follows: TGTGCCAGCGCGGTGGGCAGGGGGGTCACTGAAGCTTTCTTT. Amino acids: CASAVGRGVTEAFF.

This clone appeared a single time. This chain uses TRBV2 with TRBJ1-5, with D tentatively TRBD1 (6 bases). Per germline, CDR1 SNHLY and CDR2 FYNNEI. This CDR3 spans 15 amino acids. Trimming left V 4 bases short and J 7 bases short, with 17 bases between. CDR3 sequence (DNA): TGTGCCAGCAGTGTAGGTTCAGGGGTCGAACAGCCCCAGCATTTT. Its protein product is CASSVGSGVEQPQHF.

The chain carries TRBV28 and TRBJ1-2; D is unresolved. V lost 4 bases and J 4 bases, leaving 16 bases between the germline ends. The CDR3 totals 15 residues. The germline V gene has CDR1 MDHEN and CDR2 SYDVKM. The CDR3: CASSSSANLGYGYTF. DNA for the CDR3: TGTGCCAGCAGTTCCTCAGCAAACCTAGGCTATGGCTACACCTTC.

This clone is a singleton in its sample. The chain recombines TRBV6-5 with TRBJ1-1; possible D gene TRBD1, 6 bases. The V end lost 7 bases, the J end lost 4 bases, and 13 bases lay between the germline ends. CDR3 length: 13 amino acids. The germline CDR1 and CDR2 sequences are MNHEY and SVGAGI. In DNA, the CDR3 is TGTGCCAGCAACAAGGGCAGGGGCACTGAAGCTTTCTTT. The encoded protein is CASNKGRGTEAFF.

CDR3 in DNA: TGTGCCAGCTCACCTGGGGGGGGAGATCAGCCCCAGCATTTT. It specifies CASSPGGGDQPQHF. The rearrangement links TRBV18 to TRBJ1-5; D might be TRBD1 (5 bases). Germline CDR1 and CDR2: KGHSH and LQKENI. Trimming pared 3 bases from V and 5 bases from J, leaving 11 bases between. CDR3 length: 14 residues.

The chain carries TRBV9 and TRBJ2-3; TRBD2 is a possible D gene (5 bases). V gave up 0 bases and J gave up 1 base, with 9 bases separating them. The germline V gene encodes CDR1 SGDLS and CDR2 YYNGEE. There are 15 residues in the CDR3. CDR3 DNA: TGTGCCAGCAGCGTAGGCGTCGGGGGCACAGATACGCAGTATTTT. Its translation is CASSVGVGGTDTQYF. Filled out from reference TRBV9 and TRBJ2-3, the complete variable domain reads DSGVTQTPKHLITATGQRVTLRCSPRSGDLSVYWYQQSLDQGLQFLIQYYNGEERAKGNILERFSAQQFPDLHSELNLSSLELGDSALYFCASSVGVGGTDTQYFGPGTRLTVL.

The chain employs TRBV18 and TRBJ1-1, with D possibly TRBD1 on 5 matching bases. The CDR3 extends over 14 amino acids. Trimming cost V 3 bases and J 3 bases, with 11 bases left between them. The germline V gene encodes CDR1 KGHSH and CDR2 LQKENI. The CDR3 reads CASSPDSSHTEAFF. The CDR3 nucleotides are TGTGCCAGCTCACCCGACAGTTCCCACACTGAAGCTTTCTTT.

This clone appeared once. This chain uses TRBV20-1 with TRBJ2-5; D remains unclear. Germline assignment: CDR1 DFQATT and CDR2 SNEGSKA (reference sequence). This CDR3 has 13 amino acids. V gave up 3 bases and J gave up 2 bases, with 10 bases separating them. CDR3 sequence (DNA): TGCAGTGCTAGTTTGGCACCACAAGAGACCCAGTACTTC. This codes for CSASLAPQETQYF.

The chain joins TRBV5-8 to TRBJ2-3; 11 bases align to TRBD2. Germline V gives CDR1 SGHTS, CDR2 YDEGEE. The CDR3 covers 18 residues. V gave up 0 bases and J gave up 1 base; unmatched junction bases: 7. The CDR3 DNA sequence: TGTGCCAGCAGCTTGGGATCCCTGACTAGCGGGGGCACAGATACGCAGTATTTT. Encoded protein: CASSLGSLTSGGTDTQYF.

The CDR3 sequence: CASSHLAGGPGEQYF. Here the CDR3 DNA reads TGTGCCAGCAGCCACTTAGCGGGGGGGCCCGGCGAGCAGTACTTC. The rearrangement links TRBV3-1 (or the pseudogene TRBV3-2) to TRBJ2-7, with 11 bases that match TRBD2. J gave up 6 bases and V 3 bases, and 7 bases lay outside the gene matches. The CDR3 length is 15 residues. Germline CDR1 reads LGHDT; CDR2 reads YNNKEL (reference sequence).

J is TRBJ2-2 and V is TRBV2, with 9 nucleotides matching TRBD2. The CDR3 extends over 14 amino acids. Unmatched junction bases numbered 7, after V lost 5 bases and J lost 9 bases. Germline V gene data show CDR1 as SNHLY and CDR2 as FYNNEI. DNA for the CDR3: TGTGCCAGCAGTTTTGGCGGGGGGGCGAGGGAGCTGTTTTTT. Its translation is CASSFGGGARELFF.